This TCR beta chain is from a study of shared clonotypes between healthy human individuals. General study results and limits: In the sorted subsets, rarefaction showed sequencing was incomplete despite large depth. It was the non-shared clonotypes that had lower generation probabilities than clonotypes shared by all four donors.

Sequencing was performed with immunoSEQ multiplex PCR; in TCRdb, only in-frame clones are kept and a portion is missing. Of about 820,000 clones listed, approximately 92% are singletons. Terminally differentiated effector memory CD45RA+ cells were excluded from the naive CD8 cells, which were CD45RO-negative and positively selected for CCR7. Germline CDR1 and CDR2: SGHVS and FNYEAQ. The CDR3 runs 15 residues. The J segment lost 3 bases and the V segment lost 3 bases, leaving 5 bases of the junction unmatched. With respect to this clone: Its antigen is undetermined.

Sequencing input: naive CD8+ T cells sorted from blood. The genes are TRBV7-6 and TRBJ2-7, with 10 nucleotides matching TRBD1. This TCR derives from a man aged 30 to 45 in good health. The CDR3 sequence is CASSLPGQGIYEQYF. Here the CDR3 DNA reads TGTGCCAGCAGCTTGCCGGGACAGGGGATCTACGAGCAGTACTTC.